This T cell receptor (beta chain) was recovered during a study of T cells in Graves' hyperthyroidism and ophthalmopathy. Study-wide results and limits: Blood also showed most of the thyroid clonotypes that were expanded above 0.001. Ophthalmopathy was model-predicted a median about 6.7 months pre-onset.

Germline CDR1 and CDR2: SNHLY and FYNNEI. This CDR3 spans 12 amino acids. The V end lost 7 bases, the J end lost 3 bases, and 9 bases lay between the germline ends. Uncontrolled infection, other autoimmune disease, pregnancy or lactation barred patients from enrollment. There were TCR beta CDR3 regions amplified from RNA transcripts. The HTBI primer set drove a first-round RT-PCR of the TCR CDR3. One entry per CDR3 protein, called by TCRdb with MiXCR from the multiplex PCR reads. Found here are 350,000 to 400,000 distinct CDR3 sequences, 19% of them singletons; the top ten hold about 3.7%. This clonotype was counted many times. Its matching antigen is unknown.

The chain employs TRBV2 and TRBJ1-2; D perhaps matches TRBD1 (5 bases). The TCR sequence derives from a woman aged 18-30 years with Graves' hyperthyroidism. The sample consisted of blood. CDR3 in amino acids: CASIGEHYGYTF. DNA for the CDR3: TGTGCCAGCATAGGGGAGCACTATGGCTACACCTTC.